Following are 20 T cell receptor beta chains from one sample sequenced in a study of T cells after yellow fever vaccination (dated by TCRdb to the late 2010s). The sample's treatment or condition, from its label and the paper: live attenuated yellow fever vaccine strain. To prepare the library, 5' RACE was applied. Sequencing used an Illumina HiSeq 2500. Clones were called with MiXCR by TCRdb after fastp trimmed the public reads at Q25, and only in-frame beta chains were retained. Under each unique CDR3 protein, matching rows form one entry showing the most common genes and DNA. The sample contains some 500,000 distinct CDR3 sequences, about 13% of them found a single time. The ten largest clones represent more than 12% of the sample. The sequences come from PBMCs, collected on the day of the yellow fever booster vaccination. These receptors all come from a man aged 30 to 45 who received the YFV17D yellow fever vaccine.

The CDR3 protein is CASSLTWSSYEQYF. The CDR3 coding sequence is TGCGCCAGCAGCTTGACCTGGAGCTCCTACGAGCAGTACTTC. V and J are TRBV5-1 and TRBJ2-7; D remains ambiguous. Trimming removed 1 base from V and 0 bases from J, with 8 bases in between. CDR3 length equals 14 residues. Germline assignment: CDR1 SGHRS and CDR2 YFSETQ.

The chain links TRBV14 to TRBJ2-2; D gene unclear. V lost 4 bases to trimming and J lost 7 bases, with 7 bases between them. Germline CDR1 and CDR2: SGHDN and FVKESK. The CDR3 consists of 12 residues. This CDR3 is CASSPMGGELFF. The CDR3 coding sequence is TGTGCCAGCAGCCCAATGGGCGGGGAGCTGTTTTTT.

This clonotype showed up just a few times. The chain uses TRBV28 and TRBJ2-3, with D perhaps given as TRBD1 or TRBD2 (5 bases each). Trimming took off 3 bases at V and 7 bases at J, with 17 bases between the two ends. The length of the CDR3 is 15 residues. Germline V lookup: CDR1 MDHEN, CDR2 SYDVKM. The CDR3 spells CASSFSGHGGNTQYF. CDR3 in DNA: TGTGCCAGCAGTTTTTCGGGCCATGGGGGAAATACGCAGTATTTT.

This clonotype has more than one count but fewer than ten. CDR3: CSAHRTVDQPQHF. In nucleotides, the CDR3 is TGCAGTGCACATCGGACAGTGGATCAGCCCCAGCATTTT. The V gene is TRBV20-1, the J gene TRBJ1-5; D may be TRBD1 (6 bases). Germline V gives CDR1 DFQATT, CDR2 SNEGSKA (reference sequence). With 6 bases removed from V and 5 bases from J, the gap between germline ends came to 14 bases. The CDR3 runs 13 residues.

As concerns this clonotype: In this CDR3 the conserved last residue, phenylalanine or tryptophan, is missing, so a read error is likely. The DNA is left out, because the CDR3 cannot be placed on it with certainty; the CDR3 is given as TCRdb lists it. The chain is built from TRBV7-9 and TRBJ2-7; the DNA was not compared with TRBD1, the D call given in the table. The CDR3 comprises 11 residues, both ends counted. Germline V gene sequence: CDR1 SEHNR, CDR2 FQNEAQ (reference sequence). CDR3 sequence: CASNHLPGRRA.

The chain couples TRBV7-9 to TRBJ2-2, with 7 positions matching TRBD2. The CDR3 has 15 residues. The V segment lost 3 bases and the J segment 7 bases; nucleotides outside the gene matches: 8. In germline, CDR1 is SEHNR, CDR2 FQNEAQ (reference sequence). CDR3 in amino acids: CASSFGSGVNGELFF. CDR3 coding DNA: TGTGCCAGCAGCTTCGGGAGCGGGGTAAACGGGGAGCTGTTTTTT.

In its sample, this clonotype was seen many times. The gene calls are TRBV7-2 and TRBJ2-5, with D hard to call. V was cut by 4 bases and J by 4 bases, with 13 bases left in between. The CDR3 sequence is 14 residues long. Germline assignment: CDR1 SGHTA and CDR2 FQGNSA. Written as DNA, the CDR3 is TGTGCCAGCAGCTCCAGCCCAACGGCAGAGACCCAGTACTTC. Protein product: CASSSSPTAETQYF. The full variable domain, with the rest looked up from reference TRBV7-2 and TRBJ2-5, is GAGVSQSPSNKVTEKGKDVELRCDPISGHTALYWYRQSLGQGLEFLIYFQGNSAPDKSGLPSDRFSAERTGGSVSTLTIQRTQQEDSAVYLCASSSSPTAETQYFGPGTRLLVL.

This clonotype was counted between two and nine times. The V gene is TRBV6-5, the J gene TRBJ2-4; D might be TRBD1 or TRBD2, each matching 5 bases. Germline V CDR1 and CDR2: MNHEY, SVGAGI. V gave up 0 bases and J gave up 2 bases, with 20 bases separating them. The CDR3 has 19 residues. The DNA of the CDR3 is TGTGCCAGCAGTTACTCCTCCGGGACGACCGCCTTAACCAAAAACATTCAGTACTTC. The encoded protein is CASSYSSGTTALTKNIQYF.

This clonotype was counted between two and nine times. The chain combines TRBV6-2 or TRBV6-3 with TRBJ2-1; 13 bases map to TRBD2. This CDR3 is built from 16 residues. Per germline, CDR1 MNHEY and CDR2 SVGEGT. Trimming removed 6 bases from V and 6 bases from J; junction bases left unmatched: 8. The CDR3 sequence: CASRPELAGGPNEQFF. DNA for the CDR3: TGTGCCAGCAGACCGGAACTAGCGGGAGGGCCCAATGAGCAGTTCTTC.

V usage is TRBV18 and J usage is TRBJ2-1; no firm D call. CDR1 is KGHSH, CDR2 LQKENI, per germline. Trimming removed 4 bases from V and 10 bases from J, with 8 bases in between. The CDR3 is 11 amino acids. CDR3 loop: CASSQIGEQFF. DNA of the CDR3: TGTGCCAGCTCACAGATTGGCGAGCAGTTCTTC.

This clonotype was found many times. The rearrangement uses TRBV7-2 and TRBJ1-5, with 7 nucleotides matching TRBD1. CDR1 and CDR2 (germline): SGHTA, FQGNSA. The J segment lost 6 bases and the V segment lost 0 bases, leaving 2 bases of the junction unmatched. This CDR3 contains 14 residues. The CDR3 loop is CASSLATGTQPQHF. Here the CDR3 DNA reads TGTGCCAGCAGCTTAGCGACAGGGACTCAGCCCCAGCATTTT.

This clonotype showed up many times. This CDR3 is CSARVDANTGELFF. Here the CDR3 DNA reads TGCAGTGCTAGAGTGGACGCGAACACCGGGGAGCTGTTTTTT. The chain links TRBV20-1 to TRBJ2-2, with D unresolved. The CDR3 runs 14 residues. Germline V gene sequence: CDR1 DFQATT, CDR2 SNEGSKA (reference sequence). V shed 1 base and J shed 0 bases, with 6 bases lying between them.

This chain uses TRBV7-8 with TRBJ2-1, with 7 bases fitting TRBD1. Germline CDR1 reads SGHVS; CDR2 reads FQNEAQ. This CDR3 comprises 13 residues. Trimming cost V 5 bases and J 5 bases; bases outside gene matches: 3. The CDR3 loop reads CASSHDRDNEQFF. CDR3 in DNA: TGTGCCAGCAGCCACGACAGGGACAATGAGCAGTTCTTC.

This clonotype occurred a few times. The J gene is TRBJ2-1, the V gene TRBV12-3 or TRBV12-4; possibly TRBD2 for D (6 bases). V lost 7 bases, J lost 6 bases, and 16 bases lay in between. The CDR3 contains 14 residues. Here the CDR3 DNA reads TGTGCCAGCACCGACAGTGGGGGGTTCAATGAGCAGTTCTTC. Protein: CASTDSGGFNEQFF.

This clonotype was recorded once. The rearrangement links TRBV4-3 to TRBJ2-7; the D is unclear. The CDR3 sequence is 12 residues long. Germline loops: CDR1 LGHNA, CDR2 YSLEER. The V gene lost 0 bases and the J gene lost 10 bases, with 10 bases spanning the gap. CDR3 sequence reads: CASSQDSIKQYF. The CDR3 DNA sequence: TGCGCCAGCAGCCAAGATTCGATAAAACAGTACTTC.

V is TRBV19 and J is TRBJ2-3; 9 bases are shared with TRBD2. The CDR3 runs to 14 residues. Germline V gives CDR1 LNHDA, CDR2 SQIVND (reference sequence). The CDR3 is CVSARAGGEDTQYF. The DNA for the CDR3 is TGTGTGTCGGCCCGGGCGGGAGGGGAGGATACGCAGTATTTT.

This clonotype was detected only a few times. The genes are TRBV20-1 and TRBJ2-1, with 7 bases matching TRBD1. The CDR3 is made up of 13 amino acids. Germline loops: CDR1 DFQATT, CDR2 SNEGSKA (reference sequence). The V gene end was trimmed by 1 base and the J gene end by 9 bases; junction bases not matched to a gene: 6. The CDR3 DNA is TGCAGTGCTAGAGCGACAGGGAAGAGTGAGCAGTTCTTC. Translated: CSARATGKSEQFF.

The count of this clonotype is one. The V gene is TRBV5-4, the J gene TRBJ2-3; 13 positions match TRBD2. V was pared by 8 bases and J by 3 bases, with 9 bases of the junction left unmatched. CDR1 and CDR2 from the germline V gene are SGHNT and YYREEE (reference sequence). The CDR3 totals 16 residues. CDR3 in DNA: TGTGCCAGTACTAGCGGGAGGGCCGTTGGGACAGATACGCAGTATTTT. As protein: CASTSGRAVGTDTQYF.

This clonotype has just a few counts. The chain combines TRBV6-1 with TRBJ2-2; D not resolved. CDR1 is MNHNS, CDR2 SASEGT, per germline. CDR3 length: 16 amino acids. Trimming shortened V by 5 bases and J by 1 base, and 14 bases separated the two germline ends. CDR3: CASSLVTPGNTGELFF. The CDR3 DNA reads TGTGCCAGCAGTCTGGTAACCCCGGGGAACACCGGGGAGCTGTTTTTT.

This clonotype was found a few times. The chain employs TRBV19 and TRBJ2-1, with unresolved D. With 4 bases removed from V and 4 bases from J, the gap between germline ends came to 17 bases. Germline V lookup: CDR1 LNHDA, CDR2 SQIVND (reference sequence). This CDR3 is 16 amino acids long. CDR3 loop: CASSKIPGSWYNEQFF. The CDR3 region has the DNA TGTGCCAGTAGTAAAATTCCCGGGTCCTGGTACAATGAGCAGTTCTTC.